These 16 T cell receptor beta chains share one sample of origin, sequenced in a study of shared clonotypes between healthy human individuals. TCRdb keeps only in-frame clones here, not all; method: immunoSEQ multiplex PCR. The repertoire has 2 million to 3 million clones, 93% of them found once; the top ten carry about 0.34%. Sample: naive CD4+ T cells from PBMCs. Subset specified: CD45RA+ positively selected. Source of these receptors: a man in his late teens or twenties in good health. Some clones in this sample may be carry-over from other donors' samples.

The genes are TRBV19 and TRBJ2-3; 7 nucleotides line up with TRBD1. Losses at the gene ends were 3 bases for V and 1 base for J; bases not matched to a gene: 10. The CDR3 runs to 17 residues. Germline CDR1 LNHDA, CDR2 SQIVND (reference sequence). CDR3 in DNA: TGTGCCAGTAGTATTGAGGGGGCGCAATCCGGCACAGATACGCAGTATTTT. Translation: CASSIEGAQSGTDTQYF.

The gene calls are TRBV9 and TRBJ1-5; 11 positions agree with TRBD1. The V gene's germline CDR1 is SGDLS and CDR2 YYNGEE. The length of the CDR3 is 17 residues. With 4 bases clipped from V and 0 bases from J, the junction kept 6 bases outside the gene matches. In nucleotides, the CDR3 is TGTGCCAGCAGCACCGGACAGGGGGCCAATAGCAATCAGCCCCAGCATTTT. Translation: CASSTGQGANSNQPQHF.

The chain links TRBV9 to TRBJ2-7; D gene ambiguous. The germline gives CDR1 SGDLS, CDR2 YYNGEE. CDR3 length: 12 amino acids. Trimming left V 3 bases short and J 5 bases short, with 9 bases between. The CDR3 region has the DNA TGTGCCAGCAGCGGACCACGGGACGAGCAGTACTTC. Protein: CASSGPRDEQYF. The variable domain in full, completed from reference TRBV9 and TRBJ2-7, reads DSGVTQTPKHLITATGQRVTLRCSPRSGDLSVYWYQQSLDQGLQFLIQYYNGEERAKGNILERFSAQQFPDLHSELNLSSLELGDSALYFCASSGPRDEQYFGPGTRLTVT.

The rearrangement links TRBV5-1 to TRBJ2-3, with 13 nucleotides matching TRBD2. Germline V gene lookup returns CDR1 SGHRS and CDR2 YFSETQ. After removal of 5 bases from V and 4 bases from J, the junction contained 7 bases not matched to a gene. The CDR3 consists of 16 residues. CDR3: CASRAPGLAGADTQYF. CDR3 coding DNA: TGCGCCAGCAGGGCTCCCGGACTAGCGGGAGCAGATACGCAGTATTTT.

CDR3 loop: CAWSVRGGGFTDTQYF. CDR3 coding DNA: TGTGCCTGGAGTGTACGAGGGGGCGGATTCACAGATACGCAGTATTTT. V usage is TRBV30 and J usage is TRBJ2-3; 7 bases map to TRBD1. The V and J ends lost 0 bases and 2 bases, in that order; junction bases with no gene match: 8. CDR3 length: 16 amino acids. Germline V gene lookup returns CDR1 GTSNPN and CDR2 SVGIG (reference sequence).

This chain connects TRBV30 to TRBJ1-2; 10 bases agree with TRBD1. This CDR3 spans 14 amino acids. Germline V CDR1 and CDR2: GTSNPN, SVGIG (reference sequence). V was pared by 2 bases and J by 6 bases, with 6 bases of the junction left unmatched. CDR3 loop: CAWSWTGGGNGYTF. The DNA for the CDR3 is TGTGCCTGGAGTTGGACAGGGGGAGGGAATGGCTACACCTTC.

V usage is TRBV28 and J usage is TRBJ1-2; a possible D gene is TRBD1 (5 bases). Trimming took 8 bases from V and 7 from J, leaving 23 bases between them. This CDR3 is built from 15 residues. Germline V gives CDR1 MDHEN, CDR2 SYDVKM. CDR3 nucleotides: TGTGCCAGCTCTCCCATAGGGTGGCAGGGAGGTGGCTACACCTTC. This translates into CASSPIGWQGGGYTF.

The V and J genes are TRBV5-1 and TRBJ1-3; 9 bases are shared with TRBD1. CDR3 length equals 17 residues. From germline, CDR1 is SGHRS and CDR2 YFSETQ. V trimming: 4 bases; J trimming: 4 bases; junction bases outside the gene matches: 12. For the CDR3, the DNA is TGCGCCAGCAGCCGGGACAGGGTGGGATCGTCGGGAAACACCATATATTTT. This translates into CASSRDRVGSSGNTIYF.

This clone has a handful of counts. The sample holds other DNA sequences that translate to the same CDR3. The rearrangement uses TRBV2 and TRBJ2-1; unclear D gene. Germline lookup yields CDR1 SNHLY and CDR2 FYNNEI. V shed 3 bases and J shed 4 bases, with 1 base lying between them. This CDR3 region has 11 residues. In nucleotides, the CDR3 is TGTGCCAGCAGTGATTACAATGAGCAGTTCTTC. The encoded protein is CASSDYNEQFF.

The chain is built from TRBV19 and TRBJ1-5; D gene unclear. V gave up 1 base and J gave up 3 bases, with 10 bases separating them. The CDR3 loop spans 15 amino acids. Germline CDR1 LNHDA, CDR2 SQIVND (reference sequence). The CDR3: CASSIGRVANQPQHF. CDR3 in DNA: TGTGCCAGTAGTATAGGGAGGGTCGCCAATCAGCCCCAGCATTTT.

The chain couples TRBV18 to TRBJ2-3; 12 bases are a match to TRBD1. Germline V gene data show CDR1 as KGHSH and CDR2 as LQKENI. J lost 4 bases, V lost 1 base, and 3 bases had no gene match. This CDR3 has 16 amino acids. The DNA of the CDR3 is TGTGCCAGCTCACCACTCGGGACAGGGGGCCCAGATACGCAGTATTTT. The encoded protein is CASSPLGTGGPDTQYF.

This sequence joins TRBV28 and TRBJ1-2, with no clear D. The ends were cut back, 6 bases at V and 4 bases at J, with 15 bases in the middle. Germline V gives CDR1 MDHEN, CDR2 SYDVKM. This CDR3 comprises 14 residues. Here the CDR3 DNA reads TGTGCCAGCAGATACACCTCGCGGGGCTATGGCTACACCTTC. Protein sequence: CASRYTSRGYGYTF.

This sequence joins TRBV2 and TRBJ1-4; D might be TRBD1 (5 bases). Germline V gene lookup returns CDR1 SNHLY and CDR2 FYNNEI. The CDR3 sequence is 15 residues long. Trimming removed 6 bases from V and 8 bases from J, with 19 bases in between. CDR3 loop: CASSSGTFKGEKLFF. The CDR3 coding sequence is TGTGCCAGCAGCTCCGGGACGTTTAAAGGCGAAAAACTGTTTTTT.

The chain uses TRBV4-2 and TRBJ1-5, with a tentative D call TRBD1 (5 bases). Deletions cut 1 base from V and 3 bases from J, with 13 bases between. CDR3 length: 16 residues. CDR1 is LGHNA, CDR2 YNFKEQ, per germline. The CDR3 sequence is CASSQGPQGANQPQHF. DNA of the CDR3: TGTGCCAGCAGCCAAGGACCGCAGGGCGCCAATCAGCCCCAGCATTTT.

This rearrangement joins TRBV4-2 to TRBJ2-7; 15 bases match TRBD2. The V gene end was trimmed by 2 bases and the J gene end by 3 bases; junction bases not matched to a gene: 11. The CDR3 is made up of 19 amino acids. Germline-derived CDR1 and CDR2 are LGHNA and YNFKEQ. The CDR3: CASSQPIGTSGRHYYEQYF. The CDR3 DNA is TGTGCCAGCAGCCAACCCATAGGGACTAGCGGGAGGCACTACTACGAGCAGTACTTC.

J is TRBJ1-5 and V is TRBV18; weak D call: TRBD1 (6 bases). Trimming left V 0 bases short and J 6 bases short, with 12 bases between. The germline CDR1 and CDR2 sequences are KGHSH and LQKENI. CDR3 size: 15 residues. DNA of the CDR3: TGTGCCAGCTCACCACCCCCGGGGGCGGGTCAGCCCCAGCATTTT. It is translated as CASSPPPGAGQPQHF.